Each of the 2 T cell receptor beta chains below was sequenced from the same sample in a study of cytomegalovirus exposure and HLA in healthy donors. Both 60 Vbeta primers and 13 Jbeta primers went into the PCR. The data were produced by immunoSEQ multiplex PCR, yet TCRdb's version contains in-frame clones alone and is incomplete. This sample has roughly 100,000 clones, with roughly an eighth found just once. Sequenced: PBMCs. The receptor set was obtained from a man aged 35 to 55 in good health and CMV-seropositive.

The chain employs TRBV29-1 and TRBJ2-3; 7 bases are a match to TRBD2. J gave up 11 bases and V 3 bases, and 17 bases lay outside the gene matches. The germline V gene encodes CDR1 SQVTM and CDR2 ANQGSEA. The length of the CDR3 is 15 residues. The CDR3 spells CSVDRAGNLHVGQYF. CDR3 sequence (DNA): TGCAGCGTTGATAGAGCGGGAAACCTCCACGTTGGGCAGTATTTT.

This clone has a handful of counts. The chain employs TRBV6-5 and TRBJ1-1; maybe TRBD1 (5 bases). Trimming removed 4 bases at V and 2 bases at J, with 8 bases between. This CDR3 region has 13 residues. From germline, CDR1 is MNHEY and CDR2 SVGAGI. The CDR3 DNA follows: TGTGCCAGCAGTTTACAGGTTAACACTGAAGCTTTCTTT. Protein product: CASSLQVNTEAFF.